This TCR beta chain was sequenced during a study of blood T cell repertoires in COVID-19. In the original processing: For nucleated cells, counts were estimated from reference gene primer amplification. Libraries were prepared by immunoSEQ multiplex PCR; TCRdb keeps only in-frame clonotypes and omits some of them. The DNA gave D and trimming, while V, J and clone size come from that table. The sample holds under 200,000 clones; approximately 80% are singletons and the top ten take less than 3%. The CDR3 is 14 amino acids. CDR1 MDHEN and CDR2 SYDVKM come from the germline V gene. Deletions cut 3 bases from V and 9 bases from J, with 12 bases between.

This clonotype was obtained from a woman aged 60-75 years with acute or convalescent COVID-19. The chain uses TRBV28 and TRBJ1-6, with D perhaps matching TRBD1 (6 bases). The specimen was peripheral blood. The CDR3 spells CASSLPTGFSPLHF. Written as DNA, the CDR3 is TGTGCCAGCAGTTTGCCTACAGGGTTTTCACCCCTCCACTTT.